Listed below are T cell receptor beta chains from one sample, sequenced in a study of Ad26.COV2.S vaccination and SARS-CoV-2 variants. This table comes from immunoSEQ multiplex PCR, and its TCRdb copy is limited to in-frame clones, with some not included. Of some 250,000 clones in the sample, 88% were seen once. The sample consisted of peripheral blood, taken in a trial of Ad26.COV2.S vaccine versus placebo. These receptors were taken from a person aged 18-65 years who received the Ad26.COV2.S COVID-19 vaccine or a placebo. Each CDR3 is given with its conserved first and last residue. A D gene is named only where the DNA matches it firmly. Expanded clones are given a class, and other clones once, few, many or no size at all.

clone_size	v_call	cdr3_length	j_call	d_call	cdr3_aa	cdr3_nt
-	TRBV21-1	22	TRBJ1-5	-	CASSKAGEQGIEGRGRNQPQHF	TGTGCCAGCAGCAAAGCTGGGGAACAGGGTATCGAAGGCCGGGGGCGCAATCAGCCCCAGCATTTT
-	TRBV15	16	TRBJ2-3	TRBD1	CATSRDRTGGTDTQYF	TGTGCCACCAGCAGAGATCGGACAGGGGGCACAGATACGCAGTATTTT
-	TRBV7-9	16	TRBJ1-6	-	CASSPIPVTRGSPLHF	TGTGCCAGCAGCCCAATCCCTGTTACGCGGGGTTCACCCCTCCACTTT
-	TRBV10-3	15	TRBJ2-7	TRBD2	CAISGGLAGVYEQYF	TGTGCCATCAGTGGTGGACTAGCGGGAGTGTACGAGCAGTACTTC
-	TRBV2	21	TRBJ2-2	TRBD2	CASSEVGLAGGPSRNTGELFF	TGTGCCAGCAGTGAAGTTGGACTAGCGGGAGGTCCGTCACGGAACACCGGGGAGCTGTTTTTT
few	TRBV27	15	TRBJ1-5	-	CASSLTGESNQPQHF	TGTGCCAGCAGTCTTACTGGGGAGAGCAATCAGCCCCAGCATTTT
-	TRBV19	15	TRBJ1-2	-	CASSIALDQTYGYTF	TGTGCCAGTAGTATAGCCCTGGATCAGACCTATGGCTACACCTTC
-	TRBV7-2	15	TRBJ2-7	TRBD2	CASSLGQGGPHEQYF	TGTGCCAGCAGCCTAGGTCAGGGAGGGCCACACGAGCAGTACTTC
-	TRBV4-1	16	TRBJ2-7	TRBD2	CASSHLPGLATYEQYF	TGCGCCAGCAGCCACCTCCCGGGACTAGCAACCTACGAGCAGTACTTC
-	TRBV3-1/TRBV3-2	17	TRBJ2-7	-	CASSEKSRRRVDYEQYF	TGTGCCAGCAGCGAAAAGTCACGCCGGAGGGTGGACTACGAGCAGTACTTC
-	TRBV21-1	18	TRBJ2-3	-	CASSKDLTSGTPTDTQYF	TGTGCCAGCAGCAAAGATTTGACTAGCGGGACTCCCACAGATACGCAGTATTTT
-	TRBV5-6	14	TRBJ2-7	-	CASSLVGRSYEQYF	TGTGCCAGCAGCTTGGTGGGGAGGTCCTACGAGCAGTACTTC
once	TRBV10-3	14	TRBJ2-2	TRBD2	CAISESRTSGELFF	TGTGCCATCAGTGAGTCCAGGACTAGCGGGGAGCTGTTTTTT
-	TRBV24-1	13	TRBJ2-7	-	CATSGHVGNEQYF	TGTGCCACCAGTGGTCATGTCGGAAACGAGCAGTACTTC
-	TRBV5-1	14	TRBJ2-2	-	CASSLGIDTGELFF	TGCGCCAGCAGCTTGGGTATCGACACCGGGGAGCTGTTTTTT
-	TRBV28	21	TRBJ1-6	-	CASSFSSVFLVGSGRNSPLHF	TGTGCCAGCAGTTTCTCCTCAGTCTTTCTCGTGGGGAGCGGTCGGAATTCACCCCTCCACTTT
-	TRBV11-2	18	TRBJ2-1	TRBD2	CASSLSGTSGGLYNEQFF	TGTGCCAGCAGCTTATCCGGGACTAGCGGGGGTCTCTACAATGAGCAGTTCTTC
-	TRBV15	14	TRBJ1-1	-	CATSSERGVRGTFF	TGTGCCACCAGCAGCGAAAGGGGGGTGAGGGGTACTTTCTTT
-	TRBV4-3	17	TRBJ2-7	TRBD2	CASSQVTLAEGIYEQYF	TGCGCCAGCAGCCAAGTCACACTAGCGGAGGGCATCTACGAGCAGTACTTC
few	TRBV19	14	TRBJ2-6	-	CASSTGAGANVLTF	TGTGCCAGTAGTACGGGGGCTGGGGCCAACGTCCTGACTTTC
-	TRBV9	16	TRBJ2-2	TRBD2	CASSVELAVHTGELFF	TGTGCCAGCAGCGTAGAACTAGCGGTCCACACCGGGGAGCTGTTTTTT
-	TRBV5-6	15	TRBJ2-7	-	CASSSKVRGSYEQYF	TGTGCCAGCAGCTCCAAGGTTAGGGGATCCTACGAGCAGTACTTC
-	TRBV6-5	13	TRBJ1-5	-	CASAGAGNQPQHF	TGTGCCAGCGCAGGGGCAGGCAATCAGCCCCAGCATTTT
-	TRBV5-8	13	TRBJ2-5	-	CASTTVVGETQYF	TGTGCCAGCACAACGGTGGTCGGAGAGACCCAGTACTTC
-	TRBV5-1	13	TRBJ1-2	-	CASSLESEYGYTF	TGCGCCAGCAGCTTGGAGTCTGAATATGGCTACACCTTC
-	TRBV27	14	TRBJ1-5	-	CASSSGIGNQPQHF	TGTGCCAGCAGTTCCGGAATTGGCAATCAGCCCCAGCATTTT
-	TRBV5-1	14	TRBJ2-3	TRBD2	CASSLGLAGDTQYF	TGCGCCAGCAGTCTAGGACTAGCAGGCGATACGCAGTATTTT
-	TRBV7-9	15	TRBJ1-1	TRBD1	CASSLTGTGDTEAFF	TGTGCCAGCAGCTTAACCGGGACAGGGGACACTGAAGCTTTCTTT
-	TRBV19	9	TRBJ1-6	-	CASSTRAPF	TGTGCCAGTAGTACCCGAGCCCCTTTC
-	TRBV27	16	TRBJ2-3	TRBD2	CASSFWGGRGPDTQYF	TGTGCCAGCAGTTTCTGGGGCGGGAGGGGCCCAGATACGCAGTATTTT
-	TRBV29-1	15	TRBJ2-2	TRBD2	CSVGVAGGLTGELFF	TGCAGCGTTGGAGTGGCGGGGGGTCTCACCGGGGAGCTGTTTTTT
-	TRBV5-4	13	TRBJ2-7	-	CASSLGFSYEQYF	TGTGCCAGCAGCTTGGGATTTTCCTACGAGCAGTACTTC
-	TRBV3-1/TRBV3-2	15	TRBJ2-7	-	CASSQALGKVYEQYF	TGTGCCAGCAGCCAAGCCCTGGGGAAGGTCTACGAGCAGTACTTC
-	TRBV7-2	17	TRBJ2-1	TRBD2	CASSEPLTGGPINEQFF	TGTGCCAGCAGCGAGCCGTTGACGGGGGGGCCGATCAATGAGCAGTTCTTC
few	TRBV10-3	16	TRBJ2-7	TRBD2	CAISESPAGVGDEQYF	TGTGCCATCAGTGAGTCCCCAGCGGGAGTCGGGGACGAGCAGTACTTC
-	TRBV9	14	TRBJ2-3	-	CASSVADGSYTQYF	TGTGCCAGCAGCGTAGCAGATGGGAGTTATACGCAGTATTTT
-	TRBV7-2	14	TRBJ2-2	-	CASSSDLNTGELFF	TGTGCCAGCAGCTCGGACCTTAACACCGGGGAGCTGTTTTTT
-	TRBV4-1	12	TRBJ1-6	-	CASSQGISPLHF	TGCGCCAGCAGCCAAGGTATCTCACCCCTCCACTTT
-	TRBV5-1	14	TRBJ2-1	TRBD2	CASSPRAGEGEQFF	TGCGCCAGCAGCCCGAGAGCGGGAGAGGGTGAGCAGTTCTTC
-	TRBV12-3/TRBV12-4	13	TRBJ1-2	-	CASSLMGAGGYTF	TGTGCCAGCAGTTTAATGGGAGCGGGTGGCTACACCTTC
once	TRBV7-2	15	TRBJ1-1	-	CASMGGALGNTEAFF	TGTGCCAGCATGGGGGGGGCTTTGGGGAACACTGAAGCTTTCTTT
-	TRBV5-4	14	TRBJ1-2	TRBD1	CASSFRGRPAGYTF	TGTGCCAGCAGCTTTAGGGGGCGGCCGGCTGGCTACACCTTC
-	TRBV9	16	TRBJ2-3	-	CASSVGAGGITDTQYF	TGTGCCAGCAGCGTAGGGGCAGGGGGGATCACAGATACGCAGTATTTT
-	TRBV11-2	15	TRBJ2-5	TRBD2	CASSRAAGVRETQYF	TGTGCCAGCAGTCGTGCTGCGGGGGTGCGAGAGACCCAGTACTTC
-	TRBV7-2	14	TRBJ2-7	-	CASRKGGSDPEQYF	TGTGCCAGCAGGAAAGGAGGGAGTGATCCCGAGCAGTACTTC
-	TRBV24-1	8	TRBJ1-4	-	CITLPLFF	TGTATCACTTTGCCACTGTTTTTT
-	TRBV19	15	TRBJ2-3	-	CASSMAVGVRGTQYF	TGTGCCAGTAGTATGGCTGTGGGGGTTCGGGGTACGCAGTATTTT
-	TRBV7-7	14	TRBJ2-1	-	CASSPGHNYNEQFF	TGTGCTAGCAGCCCGGGACACAACTACAATGAGCAGTTCTTC
-	TRBV7-2	19	TRBJ2-1	TRBD2	CASSSVLGVLAGGHNEQFF	TGTGCCAGCAGCTCCGTCTTAGGGGTACTAGCGGGAGGTCACAATGAGCAGTTCTTC
-	TRBV4-1	13	TRBJ2-7	-	CASSQEGGGEQYF	TGCGCCAGCAGCCAGGAGGGGGGGGGCGAGCAGTACTTC